These 26 T cell receptor beta chains originate from one sample sequenced in a study of T cell repertoires in cytomegalovirus infection (dated by TCRdb to the late 2010s). The sequencer was an Illumina HiSeq 1500. TCRdb reworked the public reads: Q25 trimming with fastp, MiXCR clone assembly, productive beta chains retained. A single entry per CDR3 protein holds the most common genes and DNA from its merged rows. The sample includes roughly 500,000 distinct CDR3 sequences, with approximately 40% observed a single time. The ten largest make up just under 45% of the sample. The treatment or condition label on this specimen signifies: in vitro stimulation with specific CMV peptide epitopes to enrich CMV-specific T cells. Their antigens are not known. The source was cultured PBMCs, collected from culture after CMV antigen stimulation. The receptors stem from a human donor in good health (CMV status not recorded). Some clones in this sample may be carry-over from other donors' samples.

This clonotype was picked up a small number of times. The chain uses TRBV4-1 and TRBJ2-1; D unclear. The CDR3 has 15 amino acids. CDR1 and CDR2 (germline): MGHRA, YSYEKL. V shed 0 bases and J shed 2 bases, with 8 bases lying between them. CDR3 in DNA: TGCGCCAGCAGCCAAGACCGGTTTACCTACAATGAGCAGTTCTTC. Its protein product is CASSQDRFTYNEQFF.

The rearrangement links TRBV12-3 or TRBV12-4 to TRBJ2-5; perhaps TRBD1 as D (6 bases). CDR3 length equals 14 residues. V was clipped by 6 bases and J by 5 bases, with 16 bases between them. The CDR3 sequence: CASRPSQGWETQYF. The CDR3 coding sequence is TGTGCCAGCAGACCCAGTCAGGGGTGGGAGACCCAGTACTTC.

The V and J genes are TRBV20-1 and TRBJ1-1; D is perhaps TRBD1 (6 bases). The ends were cut back, 5 bases at V and 10 bases at J, with 32 bases in the middle. This CDR3 has 17 residues. Germline V CDR1 and CDR2: DFQATT, SNEGSKA (reference sequence). The CDR3 protein is CSAAADGGGRSPRGAFF. The CDR3 nucleotides are TGCAGTGCTGCAGCGGACGGGGGGGGCAGGTCCCCTCGCGGAGCTTTCTTT.

This clonotype has a handful of counts. The V and J genes are TRBV7-2 and TRBJ2-2; D might be TRBD1 (6 bases). CDR3 size: 16 residues. Germline lookup yields CDR1 SGHTA and CDR2 FQGNSA. V dropped 1 base and J dropped 2 bases, with 11 bases sitting between them. CDR3 region: CASSLVWGLNTGELFF. The CDR3, as DNA: TGTGCCAGCAGCTTAGTGTGGGGGCTTAACACCGGGGAGCTGTTTTTT.

This clonotype was seen a few times. V usage is TRBV7-2 and J usage is TRBJ1-5; 9 bases line up with TRBD1. The CDR3 loop spans 15 amino acids. Unmatched junction bases numbered 11, after V lost 5 bases and J lost 9 bases. Germline CDR1 and CDR2: SGHTA and FQGNSA. CDR3 coding DNA: TGTGCCAGCAGCACTGGGACAGGGATATTAGTGCCCCAGCATTTT. Protein: CASSTGTGILVPQHF.

The chain's CDR3 is CASSPPTDYGYTF. The CDR3 DNA follows: TGTGCCAGCAGCCCCCCGACAGACTATGGCTACACCTTC. The V call is TRBV28, the J call TRBJ1-2; the D gene is possibly TRBD1 (5 bases). The CDR3 totals 13 residues. Germline V gene sequence: CDR1 MDHEN, CDR2 SYDVKM. Deletions cut 6 bases from V and 3 bases from J, with 11 bases between.

The chain employs TRBV12-3 or TRBV12-4 and TRBJ2-3, with 9 bases fitting TRBD1. With 6 bases clipped from V and 2 bases from J, the junction kept 9 bases outside the gene matches. The CDR3 runs 16 residues. CDR3 sequence reads: CASRSDRGLLTDTQYF. DNA of the CDR3: TGTGCCAGCAGGTCGGACAGGGGACTCCTCACAGATACGCAGTATTTT.

The chain recombines TRBV7-2 with TRBJ2-4; weak D call: TRBD2 (7 bases). Germline CDR1 SGHTA, CDR2 FQGNSA. Trimming cost V 4 bases and J 9 bases, with 13 bases left between them. The CDR3 extends over 13 amino acids. The CDR3 DNA is TGTGCCAGCAGCTACCGCGGGGGCAGCATTCAGTACTTC. It encodes CASSYRGGSIQYF.

This clonotype was picked up a small number of times. The J gene is TRBJ2-1, the V gene TRBV6-1, with D possibly being TRBD1 (6 bases). The V gene lost 7 bases and the J gene lost 4 bases, with 11 bases spanning the gap. This CDR3 spans 13 amino acids. Germline CDR1 reads MNHNS; CDR2 reads SASEGT. The CDR3 sequence: CASKLDRYNEQFF. The DNA for the CDR3 is TGTGCCAGCAAGCTAGACAGGTACAATGAGCAGTTCTTC.

This clonotype was detected only once. The rearrangement uses TRBV6-2 or TRBV6-3 and TRBJ2-7, with D possibly matching TRBD1 (5 bases). The CDR3 has 13 amino acids. V was clipped by 7 bases and J by 4 bases, with 14 bases between them. Per germline, CDR1 MNHEY and CDR2 SVGEGT. CDR3 sequence (DNA): TGTGCCAGCACCCACGGCAGGGTATACGAGCAGTACTTC. It encodes CASTHGRVYEQYF.

This clonotype was counted a few times. CDR3 residues: CASSYQGGETEAFF. Written as DNA, the CDR3 is TGTGCCAGCAGTTATCAGGGAGGGGAGACTGAAGCTTTCTTT. This chain connects TRBV6-2 or TRBV6-3 to TRBJ1-1, with D possibly matching TRBD1 (5 bases). Germline V gene lookup returns CDR1 MNHEY and CDR2 SVGEGT. This CDR3 spans 14 amino acids. Between the trimmed V and J ends, which lost 3 bases and 5 bases, there was a span of 13 bases.

The chain has TRBV29-1 and TRBJ2-7; D gene uncertain. This CDR3 spans 13 amino acids. CDR1 and CDR2 (germline): SQVTM, ANQGSEA. The ends were cut back, 6 bases at V and 0 bases at J, with 12 bases in the middle. The DNA for the CDR3 is TGCAGCGTCCGCAGCGATCGCTCCTACGAGCAGTACTTC. It encodes CSVRSDRSYEQYF.

This clonotype was detected a few times. The J gene is TRBJ2-7, the V gene TRBV7-2; tentative D call: TRBD1 (5 bases). This CDR3 contains 15 residues. In germline, CDR1 is SGHTA, CDR2 FQGNSA. The germline V and J ends were trimmed by 1 base and 2 bases, with 12 bases remaining between them. CDR3 protein: CASSLGRASTYEQYF. Here the CDR3 DNA reads TGTGCCAGCAGCTTAGGCAGGGCCTCAACCTACGAGCAGTACTTC.

The CDR3 nucleotides read TGTGCCAGCAGCTTAAGCCATACGCAGTATTTT. It translates to CASSLSHTQYF. The rearrangement links TRBV7-8 to TRBJ2-3, with no clear D. CDR3 length: 11 residues. Trimming took off 2 bases at V and 7 bases at J, with 4 bases between the two ends. In germline, CDR1 is SGHVS, CDR2 FQNEAQ.

This clonotype was seen repeatedly, ten times or more. This sequence joins TRBV7-2 and TRBJ2-3; tentative D call: TRBD2 (5 bases). This CDR3 has 15 amino acids. From germline, CDR1 is SGHTA and CDR2 FQGNSA. V lost 1 base to trimming and J lost 9 bases, with 17 bases between them. Written as DNA, the CDR3 is TGTGCCAGCAGCTTAGGTCCCGACTACCGGGTGACGCAGTATTTT. Encoded protein: CASSLGPDYRVTQYF.

This clonotype occurred a few times. The V gene is TRBV6-1, the J gene TRBJ2-1; 7 nucleotides match TRBD1. The CDR3 is 14 residues long. Per germline, CDR1 MNHNS and CDR2 SASEGT. J lost 10 bases, V lost 7 bases, and 13 bases had no gene match. CDR3 protein: CASTTGTEDLEQFF. The CDR3 DNA sequence: TGTGCCAGCACTACCGGGACAGAGGATTTGGAGCAGTTCTTC.

This clonotype was observed a few times. The chain has TRBV27 and TRBJ2-5, with 11 bases that match TRBD2. V lost 8 bases to trimming and J lost 7 bases; unmatched junction nucleotides: 9. CDR3 length: 14 residues. Germline lookup yields CDR1 MNHEY and CDR2 SMNVEV (reference sequence). CDR3 protein: CASGGLAGRGTQYF. CDR3 bases: TGTGCCAGCGGAGGACTAGCGGGCCGAGGGACCCAGTACTTC.

The chain combines TRBV15 with TRBJ2-2, with D unresolved. V shed 0 bases and J shed 4 bases, with 12 bases lying between them. Germline lookup yields CDR1 LNHNV and CDR2 YYDKDF (reference sequence). The CDR3 spans 16 residues. The CDR3 sequence: CATSRDAERITGELFF. In DNA form, the CDR3 reads TGTGCCACCAGCAGAGATGCGGAACGCATCACCGGGGAGCTGTTTTTT.

This clonotype turned up a few times. CDR3 DNA: TGTGCCAGTAGTATGTCACTGGCATTCGGAAACACCATATATTTT. It encodes CASSMSLAFGNTIYF. J is TRBJ1-3 and V is TRBV19; D unresolved. Deletions cut 3 bases from V and 4 bases from J, with 13 bases between. In germline, CDR1 is LNHDA, CDR2 SQIVND (reference sequence). The CDR3 runs to 15 residues.

V usage is TRBV12-3 or TRBV12-4 and J usage is TRBJ1-5; maybe TRBD1 (5 bases). The CDR3 sequence is 15 residues long. Trimming took off 4 bases at V and 0 bases at J, with 10 bases between the two ends. The DNA of the CDR3 is TGTGCCAGCAGTTCTGTAGGGACTAGCAATCAGCCCCAGCATTTT. This encodes CASSSVGTSNQPQHF.

This clonotype has just a few counts. The V gene is TRBV7-6, the J gene TRBJ2-5; weak D call: TRBD1 (5 bases). The CDR3 loop spans 13 amino acids. Trimming pared 4 bases from V and 3 bases from J, leaving 9 bases between. The V gene's germline CDR1 is SGHVS and CDR2 FNYEAQ. CDR3 in DNA: TGTGCCAGCAGCTCACCCAGGGAAGAGACCCAGTACTTC. Amino acid sequence: CASSSPREETQYF.

This sequence joins TRBV6-2 or TRBV6-3 and TRBJ2-7; weak D call: TRBD2 (5 bases). V was clipped by 7 bases and J by 5 bases, with 21 bases between them. This CDR3 has 15 residues. CDR1 and CDR2 (germline): MNHEY, SVGEGT. The CDR3, as DNA: TGTGCCAGCACCACCTGGCAGGAGGTGGAAAACGAGCAGTACTTC. This codes for CASTTWQEVENEQYF.

This chain links TRBV5-1 with TRBJ2-4; D gene ambiguous. CDR1 and CDR2 (germline): SGHRS, YFSETQ. CDR3 length: 15 residues. V was shortened by 4 bases and J by 0 bases, with 11 bases between the two germline ends. CDR3 bases: TGCGCCAGCAGCAATCAAGGTTCAGCCAAAAACATTCAGTACTTC. This encodes CASSNQGSAKNIQYF.

This clonotype was seen a few times. The chain uses TRBV7-2 and TRBJ2-3, with D possibly being TRBD1 or TRBD2 (8 bases each). The CDR3 covers 19 residues. V shed 5 bases and J shed 2 bases, with 26 bases lying between them. Germline CDR1 reads SGHTA; CDR2 reads FQGNSA. As DNA, the CDR3 is TGTGCCAGCAGCCAACGGACAGGGAGGACTAGCTCCCCCACAGATACGCAGTATTTT. Translation: CASSQRTGRTSSPTDTQYF.

The chain recombines TRBV7-8 with TRBJ2-1; D not certain. V lost 7 bases to trimming and J lost 7 bases, with 41 bases between them. This CDR3 region has 22 residues. Germline V gene data show CDR1 as SGHVS and CDR2 as FQNEAQ. For the CDR3, the DNA is TGTGCCAGCACCCCCCACGGTCCCAATCTAGGGCCCCAGAGACTCCCAGGTAATGAGCAGTTCTTC. Protein sequence: CASTPHGPNLGPQRLPGNEQFF.

The chain recombines TRBV4-3 with TRBJ1-5; D is perhaps TRBD1 (5 bases). Germline CDR1 and CDR2: LGHNA and YSLEER. The CDR3 is made up of 13 amino acids. The V and J ends lost 0 bases and 10 bases respectively, with 10 bases between them. The CDR3, as DNA: TGCGCCAGCAGCCAAGATAGGGGTGGTCCCCAGCATTTT. This sequence encodes CASSQDRGGPQHF.